These T cell receptor beta chains were read from a single sample in a study of beta chain features in type 1 diabetes. Measured with immunoSEQ multiplex PCR; TCRdb has only the in-frame clones, and not every one. The table lists some 350,000 clones, about 10% of them singletons, with approximately 0.55% in the top ten. The material sequenced was central memory CD4+ T cells from blood. The receptors derive from a man aged 25 to 40 with type 1 diabetes. Both conserved end residues are part of each CDR3. The order of the fields is V gene, clone size, CDR3 length, J gene, CDR3 protein. Expanded clones are given a class, and other clones once, few, many or no size at all.

V gene: TRBV7-2; clone size: NA; CDR3 length: 16; J gene: TRBJ1-5; CDR3 protein: CASSLDGKRSNQPQHF
V gene: TRBV6-5; clone size: few; CDR3 length: 14; J gene: TRBJ1-1; CDR3 protein: CASSLDRVNTEAFF
V gene: TRBV7-6; clone size: NA; CDR3 length: 13; J gene: TRBJ1-1; CDR3 protein: CASRGYKNTEAFF
V gene: TRBV27; clone size: NA; CDR3 length: 18; J gene: TRBJ2-4; CDR3 protein: CASSLSWGRGGTKNIQYF
V gene: TRBV11-2; clone size: few; CDR3 length: 13; J gene: TRBJ1-2; CDR3 protein: CASSRATAYGYTF
V gene: TRBV7-2; clone size: few; CDR3 length: 15; J gene: TRBJ2-1; CDR3 protein: CASSSDRGSYNEQFF
V gene: TRBV25-1; clone size: few; CDR3 length: 13; J gene: TRBJ1-1; CDR3 protein: CASSPQQGAEAFF
V gene: TRBV19; clone size: NA; CDR3 length: 14; J gene: TRBJ2-7; CDR3 protein: CASSMVAGSYEQYF
V gene: TRBV5-1; clone size: NA; CDR3 length: 15; J gene: TRBJ2-5; CDR3 protein: CASSLVGAGQETQYF
V gene: TRBV6-1; clone size: few; CDR3 length: 15; J gene: TRBJ1-5; CDR3 protein: CASSEAGQGNQPQHF
V gene: TRBV4-3; clone size: few; CDR3 length: 15; J gene: TRBJ2-7; CDR3 protein: CASSPGGTGFYEQYF
V gene: TRBV7-2; clone size: few; CDR3 length: 15; J gene: TRBJ2-7; CDR3 protein: CASSLMTGATYEQYF
V gene: TRBV5-4; clone size: many; CDR3 length: 16; J gene: TRBJ2-1; CDR3 protein: CASSRPTSGRSNEQFF
V gene: TRBV9; clone size: NA; CDR3 length: 15; J gene: TRBJ2-5; CDR3 protein: CASSVGRDPPKTQYF
V gene: TRBV6-6; clone size: NA; CDR3 length: 13; J gene: TRBJ2-7; CDR3 protein: CASSPGTDYEQYF
V gene: TRBV11-2; clone size: few; CDR3 length: 15; J gene: TRBJ1-2; CDR3 protein: CASSPISHPGRGYTF
V gene: TRBV10-3; clone size: few; CDR3 length: 12; J gene: TRBJ2-2; CDR3 protein: CAISHGGMELFF
V gene: TRBV13; clone size: NA; CDR3 length: 13; J gene: TRBJ1-2; CDR3 protein: CASSLQESYGYTF
V gene: TRBV28; clone size: few; CDR3 length: 14; J gene: TRBJ1-1; CDR3 protein: CASSLAGRGTEAFF
V gene: TRBV5-4; clone size: few; CDR3 length: 16; J gene: NA; CDR3 protein: CASSQVGLAGSYEQYF
V gene: TRBV4-3; clone size: few; CDR3 length: 16; J gene: TRBJ2-1; CDR3 protein: CASSQDIGWGDNEQFF
V gene: TRBV7-9; clone size: few; CDR3 length: 15; J gene: TRBJ1-4; CDR3 protein: CASSLGAGATGKLFF
V gene: TRBV5-1; clone size: few; CDR3 length: 14; J gene: TRBJ2-7; CDR3 protein: CASSLVDSGDEQYF
V gene: TRBV21-1; clone size: many; CDR3 length: 18; J gene: TRBJ2-5; CDR3 protein: CASSKAPSGREGQETQYF